Following are 9 T cell receptor beta chains from one sample sequenced in a study of cytomegalovirus exposure and HLA in healthy donors. PCR amplification relied on 60 Vbeta primers (plus 13 Jbeta primers). TCRdb keeps only in-frame clones here, not all; method: immunoSEQ multiplex PCR. This sample's clone table lists tens of thousands of clones. The sequenced sample consisted of PBMCs. These receptors all stem from a woman aged 60 to 75 in good health and CMV-seropositive.

The rearrangement links TRBV5-1 to TRBJ2-3; TRBD2 agrees at 8 bases. The germline CDR1 and CDR2 sequences are SGHRS and YFSETQ. The V and J ends lost 0 bases and 1 base, in that order; junction bases with no gene match: 1. The CDR3 sequence is 15 residues long. The CDR3 region has the DNA TGCGCCAGCAGCTTGGGCGGGGGGCGCACAGATACGCAGTATTTT. Its protein product is CASSLGGGRTDTQYF.

This sequence joins TRBV5-1 and TRBJ2-7; D unresolved. V was shortened by 0 bases and J by 3 bases, with 10 bases between the two germline ends. The CDR3 contains 14 residues. The germline gives CDR1 SGHRS, CDR2 YFSETQ. The CDR3 loop reads CASSLDPRYYEQYF. For the CDR3, the DNA is TGCGCCAGCAGCTTGGATCCGCGATACTACGAGCAGTACTTC.

The CDR3 DNA is TGTGCCACCCGACAGGTCGATAATTCACCCCTCCACTTT. It specifies CATRQVDNSPLHF. The chain is built from TRBV19 and TRBJ1-6; the D gene is possibly TRBD1 (6 bases). The ends were cut back, 10 bases at V and 5 bases at J, with 12 bases in the middle. Germline CDR1 LNHDA, CDR2 SQIVND (reference sequence). The CDR3 length is 13 residues.

The gene calls are TRBV6-6 and TRBJ1-1, with D possibly TRBD1 on 5 matching bases. The CDR3 has 14 amino acids. The germline gives CDR1 MNHNY, CDR2 SVGAGI (reference sequence). Deletions cut 11 bases from V and 1 base from J, with 17 bases between. The CDR3 coding sequence is TGTGCCGCCCACCGCGAGACAGCGAACACTGAAGCTTTCTTT. Encoded protein: CAAHRETANTEAFF.

J is TRBJ2-7 and V is TRBV18; perhaps TRBD1 as D (6 bases). CDR3 length equals 14 residues. Germline values: CDR1 KGHSH, CDR2 LQKENI. V lost 3 bases, J lost 5 bases, and 14 bases lay in between. The CDR3, as DNA: TGTGCCAGCTCACCGGCACAGGGAATCCACGAGCAGTACTTC. Translated, it gives CASSPAQGIHEQYF.

The chain uses TRBV5-1 and TRBJ2-5; tentative D call: TRBD1 (6 bases). The CDR3 sequence is 15 residues long. V gave up 4 bases and J gave up 1 base, with 14 bases separating them. Germline values: CDR1 SGHRS, CDR2 YFSETQ. The CDR3 protein is CASSTDRKIQETQYF. The CDR3, as DNA: TGCGCCAGCAGCACTGACAGGAAAATCCAAGAGACCCAGTACTTC.

This chain joins TRBV29-1 and TRBJ1-2; 10 bases agree with TRBD1. Germline CDR1 is SQVTM and CDR2 is ANQGSEA. The V segment lost 5 bases and the J segment 1 base; nucleotides outside the gene matches: 10. This CDR3 is built from 16 residues. CDR3 nucleotides: TGCAGCGTTAAGGCCGGGACAGGGGTGGTTAACTATGGCTACACCTTC. Residues: CSVKAGTGVVNYGYTF.

V gene TRBV19 combines with J gene TRBJ1-2; weak D call: TRBD1 (5 bases). Per the germline V gene, CDR1 is LNHDA and CDR2 is SQIVND (reference sequence). The CDR3 has 15 residues. With 7 bases removed from V and 4 bases from J, the gap between germline ends came to 19 bases. The CDR3 is CASTPSGAGAYGYTF. In nucleotides, the CDR3 is TGTGCCAGTACGCCCTCTGGGGCAGGCGCCTATGGCTACACCTTC.

The V gene is TRBV5-4, the J gene TRBJ2-7, with 7 bases identical to TRBD2. V shed 4 bases, J shed 2 bases, and the junction held 6 bases outside the gene matches. Germline-derived CDR1 and CDR2 are SGHNT and YYREEE (reference sequence). The CDR3 has 14 residues. CDR3 in amino acids: CASSPPGGTYEQYF. DNA of the CDR3: TGTGCCAGCAGCCCCCCGGGGGGTACCTACGAGCAGTACTTC.